Below are 19 T cell receptor beta chains sequenced from a single sample in a study of T cells in Graves' hyperthyroidism and ophthalmopathy. RNA transcripts served as the template for amplifying TCR beta CDR3 regions. Using the HTBI primer set, a first-round RT-PCR was run on the TCR CDR3. TCRdb processed the multiplex PCR reads anew with MiXCR; each CDR3 protein has one entry. In the table there are 300,000 to 450,000 distinct CDR3 sequences, 14% of which are singletons. The source material was blood. The receptors here all came from a woman aged 60-75 years with Graves' hyperthyroidism.

Comment on this clonotype: A much larger clone differs by one base, so this may be a read error. This sequence joins TRBV3-1 and TRBJ1-4, with D possibly being TRBD1 (5 bases). Trimming shortened V by 0 bases and J by 3 bases, and 14 bases separated the two germline ends. The V gene's germline CDR1 is LGHDT and CDR2 YNNKEL (reference sequence). The CDR3 covers 17 residues. The CDR3 is CASSQDGGLTANEKLFF. DNA of the CDR3: TGTGCCAGCAGCCAAGATGGGGGGTTAACGGCTAATGAAAAACTGTTTTTT.

This clonotype was found many times. The V call is TRBV30, the J call TRBJ2-3, with D perhaps TRBD1 or TRBD2 (6 bases each). Germline CDR1 and CDR2: GTSNPN and SVGIG (reference sequence). Trimming took off 3 bases at V and 5 bases at J, with 15 bases between the two ends. The CDR3 has 14 residues. The CDR3 DNA reads as TGTGCCTGGAGACGGGGGCTTGAGGGAGATACGCAGTATTTT. It specifies CAWRRGLEGDTQYF.

Many counts were recorded for this clonotype. The chain is built from TRBV3-1 and TRBJ2-3, with D perhaps TRBD1 or TRBD2 (5 bases each). From germline, CDR1 is LGHDT and CDR2 YNNKEL (reference sequence). The CDR3 is 14 residues long. V was cut by 4 bases and J by 5 bases, with 13 bases left in between. CDR3: CASSRGPTGDTQYF. CDR3 bases: TGTGCCAGCAGCCGGGGACCGACGGGAGATACGCAGTATTTT.

This clonotype was observed at least ten times. The rearrangement joins TRBV29-1 to TRBJ1-3, with 8 bases lining up with TRBD1. This CDR3 contains 17 residues. The germline V gene has CDR1 SQVTM and CDR2 ANQGSEA. V gave up 2 bases and J gave up 0 bases; unmatched junction bases: 9. The CDR3 DNA reads TGCAGCGTTGAAATGTGGGACAGGACGAGCTCTGGAAACACCATATATTTT. Amino acids: CSVEMWDRTSSGNTIYF. Together with reference TRBV29-1 and TRBJ1-3, the CDR3 gives the full variable domain: SAVISQKPSRDICQRGTSLTIQCQVDSQVTMMFWYRQQPGQSLTLIATANQGSEATYESGFVIDKFPISRPNLTFSTLTVSNMSPEDSSIYLCSVEMWDRTSSGNTIYFGEGSWLTVV.

This clonotype has at least ten counts. The chain couples TRBV20-1 to TRBJ2-5, with 8 bases aligning to TRBD1. Germline assignment: CDR1 DFQATT and CDR2 SNEGSKA (reference sequence). This CDR3 region has 14 residues. Losses at the gene ends were 5 bases for V and 3 bases for J; bases not matched to a gene: 8. Here the CDR3 DNA reads TGCAGTGCTCCAAACTCAGGGGGCGAAGAGACCCAGTACTTC. Its protein product is CSAPNSGGEETQYF.

The sample holds a few counts of this clonotype. A read error may explain this, as a much larger clone is one base away. The chain joins TRBV20-1 to TRBJ2-3, with TRBD2 matching 9 bases. The V and J ends lost 3 bases and 0 bases, in that order; junction bases with no gene match: 1. This CDR3 region has 14 residues. The germline CDR1 and CDR2 sequences are DFQATT and SNEGSKA (reference sequence). The CDR3 reads CSASTSGSTDTQYF. CDR3 nucleotide sequence: TGCAGTGCTAGCACTAGCGGGAGCACAGATACGCAGTATTTT.

The V and J genes are TRBV24-1 and TRBJ2-7, with D possibly TRBD2 on 6 matching bases. The V gene lost 3 bases and the J gene lost 2 bases, with 13 bases spanning the gap. The germline V gene has CDR1 KGHDR and CDR2 SFDVKD. The CDR3 covers 15 residues. CDR3 loop: CATSDPSGGTYEQYF. CDR3 DNA sequence: TGTGCCACCAGTGATCCTTCCGGAGGGACCTACGAGCAGTACTTC.

The V call is TRBV4-2, the J call TRBJ2-7; D may correspond to TRBD1 or TRBD2 (6 bases each). V lost 0 bases to trimming and J lost 0 bases, with 9 bases between them. CDR3 length: 15 amino acids. Germline-derived CDR1 and CDR2 are LGHNA and YNFKEQ. DNA of the CDR3: TGTGCCAGCAGCCAAGAAGGGGGGAGCTCCTACGAGCAGTACTTC. Protein sequence: CASSQEGGSSYEQYF.

The rearrangement uses TRBV29-1 and TRBJ2-1, with D possibly matching TRBD1 (6 bases). The CDR3 is 15 amino acids. V was cut by 6 bases and J by 5 bases, with 20 bases left in between. The germline CDR1 and CDR2 sequences are SQVTM and ANQGSEA. CDR3 sequence (DNA): TGCAGCGTCCAAGGGGCTCGGGACAAGAACAATGAGCAGTTCTTC. It specifies CSVQGARDKNNEQFF.

This clonotype was seen a few times. The rearrangement joins TRBV12-3 or TRBV12-4 to TRBJ2-7, with 7 bases aligning to TRBD2. This CDR3 contains 15 residues. Germline trimming cut 5 bases from V and 6 bases from J; bases unmatched to any gene: 13. The CDR3 region is CASSVGRGRRAEQYF. The CDR3 nucleotides are TGTGCCAGCAGTGTCGGGCGCGGGAGAAGGGCCGAGCAGTACTTC.

This clonotype has ten or more counts. The V gene is TRBV28, the J gene TRBJ2-3; 8 bases line up with TRBD2. Germline V CDR1 and CDR2: MDHEN, SYDVKM. V was clipped by 11 bases and J by 2 bases; unmatched bases: 6. The CDR3 runs 13 residues. The CDR3 DNA reads as TGTGCCGCGGCGGGGGGAGACACAGATACGCAGTATTTT. Translation gives CAAAGGDTDTQYF.

This chain joins TRBV11-3 and TRBJ2-1; 11 bases map to TRBD1. There are 17 residues in the CDR3. The J segment lost 6 bases and the V segment lost 2 bases, leaving 9 bases of the junction unmatched. Germline CDR1 SGHNT, CDR2 YENEEA. The CDR3 bases are TGTGCCAGCAGCTTACCATTCGGACAGGGGGCGGGCAATGAGCAGTTCTTC. It codes for CASSLPFGQGAGNEQFF. Complete variable domain (other parts from reference TRBV11-3 and TRBJ2-1): EAGVVQSPRYKIIEKKQPVAFWCNPISGHNTLYWYLQNLGQGPELLIRYENEEAVDDSQLPKDRFSAERLKGVDSTLKIQPAELGDSAVYLCASSLPFGQGAGNEQFFGPGTRLTVL.

This clonotype came up many times. The chain uses TRBV4-1 and TRBJ1-1; unclear D gene. CDR1 and CDR2 (germline): MGHRA, YSYEKL. The V end lost 4 bases, the J end lost 3 bases, and 12 bases lay between the germline ends. CDR3 length: 14 amino acids. CDR3 sequence reads: CASSRREGDTEAFF. For the CDR3, the DNA is TGCGCCAGCAGCCGAAGGGAGGGAGACACTGAAGCTTTCTTT.

This clonotype was recorded at least ten times. The chain uses TRBV12-3 or TRBV12-4 and TRBJ2-7; 10 bases are shared with TRBD2. The junction had 3 bases not matched to a gene; V was cut back by 6 bases and J by 1 base. The CDR3 totals 14 residues. CDR3 amino acids: CASRPSGRSYEQYF. The CDR3 DNA follows: TGTGCCAGCAGGCCTAGCGGGAGATCCTACGAGCAGTACTTC.

This clonotype showed up many times. V usage is TRBV3-1 and J usage is TRBJ1-2, with 8 bases matching TRBD1. The CDR3 totals 13 residues. From germline, CDR1 is LGHDT and CDR2 YNNKEL (reference sequence). V was clipped by 4 bases and J by 6 bases; unmatched bases: 4. As DNA, the CDR3 is TGTGCCAGCAGCCCTGGACAGGGTCATGGCTACACCTTC. This sequence encodes CASSPGQGHGYTF.

This clonotype was recorded at least ten times. V gene TRBV6-1 combines with J gene TRBJ1-1; tentatively, D is TRBD1 (6 bases). V lost 7 bases to trimming and J lost 3 bases, with 18 bases between them. CDR3 size: 15 residues. Germline lookup yields CDR1 MNHNS and CDR2 SASEGT. For the CDR3, the DNA is TGTGCCAGCATGGCAGGGGTAGTTTCTGACACTGAAGCTTTCTTT. Translation: CASMAGVVSDTEAFF.

This clonotype appeared many times. This chain's CDR3 is CSVEFPTAGYGYTF. In DNA form, the CDR3 reads TGCAGCGTTGAGTTTCCCACCGCGGGGTATGGCTACACCTTC. V gene TRBV29-1 combines with J gene TRBJ1-2; no firm D call. CDR3 length: 14 amino acids. The V gene's germline CDR1 is SQVTM and CDR2 ANQGSEA. V gave up 3 bases and J gave up 5 bases, with 16 bases separating them.

With regard to this clonotype: A read error is possible here, since a much larger clone lies one base away. V and J are TRBV20-1 and TRBJ1-1; D possibly corresponds to TRBD1 (6 bases). V gave up 5 bases and J gave up 10 bases, with 23 bases separating them. Germline V gene data show CDR1 as DFQATT and CDR2 as SNEGSKA (reference sequence). CDR3 length: 14 amino acids. The CDR3 sequence: CSAFSAAGAAVAFF. CDR3 sequence (DNA): TGCAGTGCTTTCTCCGCAGCAGGGGCAGCTGTAGCTTTCTTT.

In this sample, this clonotype turned up a few times. The chain couples TRBV10-3 to TRBJ2-3; tentative D call: TRBD2 (5 bases). Germline V lookup: CDR1 ENHRY, CDR2 SYGVKD. There are 13 residues in the CDR3. V was cut by 6 bases and J by 6 bases, with 13 bases left in between. CDR3 region: CAISLDQRDTQYF. Here the CDR3 DNA reads TGTGCCATCAGCCTTGACCAGCGGGATACGCAGTATTTT.